This TCR beta chain was sequenced during a study of T-cell memory formation after mild COVID-19. Comment on this clonotype: Its matching antigen is unknown.

Constant-segment-primed 5'RACE gave TCR alpha and TCR beta cDNA libraries with sample barcodes and UMIs. TCRdb called the 5' RACE reads again in MiXCR, with one record for every CDR3 protein. This table holds some 450,000 distinct CDR3 sequences, roughly 17% found once. Findings and caveats of the study: Later expanders leaned CD4+, whereas clones that contracted between day 15 and 85 were balanced CD4/CD8.

The sequence came from a man younger than 35 who had mild COVID-19 (a few samples of this study predate the infection). Cell type and time point are not known. Sequencing input: PBMCs or a T cell subset sorted from them (not recorded which).

CDR3 nucleotide sequence: TGTGCCAGCAGTATATCGGAGGGTTCACCCCTCCACTTT. Translation gives CASSISEGSPLHF. The rearrangement links TRBV12-3 or TRBV12-4 to TRBJ1-6; D is uncertain. Trimming cost V 5 bases and J 9 bases, with 11 bases left between them. The CDR3 covers 13 residues.